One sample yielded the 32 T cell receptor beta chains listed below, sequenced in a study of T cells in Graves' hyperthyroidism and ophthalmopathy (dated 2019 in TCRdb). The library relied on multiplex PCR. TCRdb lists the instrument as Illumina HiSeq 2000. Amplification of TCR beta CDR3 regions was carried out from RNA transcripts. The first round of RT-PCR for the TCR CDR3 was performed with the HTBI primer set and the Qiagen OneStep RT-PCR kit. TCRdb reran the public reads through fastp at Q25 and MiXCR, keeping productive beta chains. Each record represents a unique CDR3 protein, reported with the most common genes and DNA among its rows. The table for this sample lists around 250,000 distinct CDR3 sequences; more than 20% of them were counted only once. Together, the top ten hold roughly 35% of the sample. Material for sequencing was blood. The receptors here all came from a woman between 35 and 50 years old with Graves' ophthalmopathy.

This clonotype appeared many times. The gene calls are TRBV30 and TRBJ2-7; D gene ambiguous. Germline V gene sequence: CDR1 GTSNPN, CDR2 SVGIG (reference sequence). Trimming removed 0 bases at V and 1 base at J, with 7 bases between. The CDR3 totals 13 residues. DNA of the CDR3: TGTGCCTGGAGTGTAACTCCTTCCTACGAGCAGTACTTC. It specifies CAWSVTPSYEQYF.

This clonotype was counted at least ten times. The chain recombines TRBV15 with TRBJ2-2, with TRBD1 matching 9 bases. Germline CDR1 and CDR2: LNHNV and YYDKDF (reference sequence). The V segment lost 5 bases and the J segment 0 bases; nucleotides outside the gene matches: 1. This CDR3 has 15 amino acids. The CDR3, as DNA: TGTGCCACCAGCGACAGGGGGGCGAACACCGGGGAGCTGTTTTTT. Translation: CATSDRGANTGELFF. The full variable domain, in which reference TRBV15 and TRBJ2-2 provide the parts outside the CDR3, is DAMVIQNPRYQVTQFGKPVTLSCSQTLNHNVMYWYQQKSSQAPKLLFHYYDKDFNNEADTPDNFQSRRPNTSFCFLDIRSPGLGDTAMYLCATSDRGANTGELFFGEGSRLTVL.

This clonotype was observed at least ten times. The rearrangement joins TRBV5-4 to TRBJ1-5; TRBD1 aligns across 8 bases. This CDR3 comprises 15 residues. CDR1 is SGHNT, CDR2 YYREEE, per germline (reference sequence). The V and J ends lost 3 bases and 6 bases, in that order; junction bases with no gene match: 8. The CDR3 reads CASSSRDRNSQPQHF. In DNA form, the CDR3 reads TGTGCCAGCAGCTCCCGGGACAGGAACAGTCAGCCCCAGCATTTT.

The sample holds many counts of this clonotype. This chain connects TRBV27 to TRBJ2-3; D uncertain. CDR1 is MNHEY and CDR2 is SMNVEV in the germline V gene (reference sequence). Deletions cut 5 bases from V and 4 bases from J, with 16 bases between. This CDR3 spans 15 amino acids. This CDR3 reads CASSTRMISPDTQYF. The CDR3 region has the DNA TGTGCCAGCAGTACCCGTATGATCTCTCCAGATACGCAGTATTTT.

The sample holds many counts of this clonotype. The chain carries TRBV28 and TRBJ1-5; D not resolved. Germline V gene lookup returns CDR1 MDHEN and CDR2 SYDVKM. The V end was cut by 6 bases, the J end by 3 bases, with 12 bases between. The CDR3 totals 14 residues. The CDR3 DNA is TGTGCCAGCAGCCCAGACACTTCCAATCAGCCCCAGCATTTT. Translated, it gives CASSPDTSNQPQHF.

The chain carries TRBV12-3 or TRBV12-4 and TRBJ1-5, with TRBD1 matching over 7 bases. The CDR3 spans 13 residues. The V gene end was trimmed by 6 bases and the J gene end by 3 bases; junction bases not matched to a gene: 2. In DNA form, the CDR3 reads TGTGCCAGCAGACAGGGGCACAATCAGCCCCAGCATTTT. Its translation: CASRQGHNQPQHF.

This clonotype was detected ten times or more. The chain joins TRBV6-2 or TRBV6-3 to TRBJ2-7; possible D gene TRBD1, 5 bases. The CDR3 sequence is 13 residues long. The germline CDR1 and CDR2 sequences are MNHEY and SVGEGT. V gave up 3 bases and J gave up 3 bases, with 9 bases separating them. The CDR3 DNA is TGTGCCAGCAGTTATACAGGTCTCTACGAGCAGTACTTC. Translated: CASSYTGLYEQYF.

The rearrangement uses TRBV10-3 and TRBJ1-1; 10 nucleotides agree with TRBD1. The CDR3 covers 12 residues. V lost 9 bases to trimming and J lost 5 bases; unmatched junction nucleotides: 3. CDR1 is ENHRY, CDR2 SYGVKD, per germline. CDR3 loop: CAIRTGGTEAFF. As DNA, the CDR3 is TGTGCCATAAGGACAGGGGGGACTGAAGCTTTCTTT.

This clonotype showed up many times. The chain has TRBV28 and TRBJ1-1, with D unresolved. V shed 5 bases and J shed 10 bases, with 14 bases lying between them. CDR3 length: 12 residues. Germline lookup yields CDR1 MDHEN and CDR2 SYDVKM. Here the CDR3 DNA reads TGTGCCAGCAGTACACCCAGGAGCCCAGCTTTCTTT. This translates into CASSTPRSPAFF.

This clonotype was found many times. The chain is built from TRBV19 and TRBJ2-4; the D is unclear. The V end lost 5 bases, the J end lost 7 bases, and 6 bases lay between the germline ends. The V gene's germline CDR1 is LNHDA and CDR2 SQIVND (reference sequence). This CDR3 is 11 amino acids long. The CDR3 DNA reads TGTGCCAGTAGTGGTGGGAACATTCAGTACTTC. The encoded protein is CASSGGNIQYF.

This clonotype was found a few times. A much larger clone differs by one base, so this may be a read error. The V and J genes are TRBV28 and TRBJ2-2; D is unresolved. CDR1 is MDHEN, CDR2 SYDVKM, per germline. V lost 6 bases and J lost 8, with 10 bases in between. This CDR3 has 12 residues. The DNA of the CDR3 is TGTGCCAGCAGGGCTGCCGTGGGGGAGCTGTTTTTT. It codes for CASRAAVGELFF. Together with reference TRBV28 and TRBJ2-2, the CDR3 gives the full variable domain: DVKVTQSSRYLVKRTGEKVFLECVQDMDHENMFWYRQDPGLGLRLIYFSYDVKMKEKGDIPEGYSVSREKKERFSLILESASTNQTSMYLCASRAAVGELFFGEGSRLTVL.

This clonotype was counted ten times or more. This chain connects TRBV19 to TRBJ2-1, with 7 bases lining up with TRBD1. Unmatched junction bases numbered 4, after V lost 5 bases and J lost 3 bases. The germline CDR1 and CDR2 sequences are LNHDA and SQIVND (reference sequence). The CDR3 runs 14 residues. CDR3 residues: CASSDQGVYNEQFF. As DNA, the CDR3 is TGTGCCAGTAGTGACCAGGGGGTCTACAATGAGCAGTTCTTC.

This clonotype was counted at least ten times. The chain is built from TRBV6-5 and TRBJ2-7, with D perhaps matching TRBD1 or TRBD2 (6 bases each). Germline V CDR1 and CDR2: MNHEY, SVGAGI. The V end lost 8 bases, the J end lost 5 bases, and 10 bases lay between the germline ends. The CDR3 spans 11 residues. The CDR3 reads CASVRGDEQYF. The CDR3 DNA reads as TGTGCCAGCGTTAGGGGGGACGAGCAGTACTTC.

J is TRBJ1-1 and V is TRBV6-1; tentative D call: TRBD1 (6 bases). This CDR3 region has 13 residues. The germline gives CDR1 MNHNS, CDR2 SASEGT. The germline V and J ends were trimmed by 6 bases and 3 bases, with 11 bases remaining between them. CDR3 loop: CASRAYRDTEAFF. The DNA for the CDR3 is TGTGCCAGCAGGGCATACAGGGACACTGAAGCTTTCTTT.

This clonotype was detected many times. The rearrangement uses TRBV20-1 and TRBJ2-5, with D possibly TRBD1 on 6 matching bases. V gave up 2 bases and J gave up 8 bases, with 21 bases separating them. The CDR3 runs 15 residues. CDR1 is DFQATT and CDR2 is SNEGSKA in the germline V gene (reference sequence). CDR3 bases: TGCAGTGCTAGACGCCTGGGACGGTTAGGGGGAACCCAGTACTTC. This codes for CSARRLGRLGGTQYF.

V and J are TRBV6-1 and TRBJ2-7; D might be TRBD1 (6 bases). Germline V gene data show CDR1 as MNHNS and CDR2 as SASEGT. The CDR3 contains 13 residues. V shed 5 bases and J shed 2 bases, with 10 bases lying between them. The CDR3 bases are TGTGCCAGCAGTATCCGGGACACCTACGAGCAGTACTTC. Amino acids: CASSIRDTYEQYF.

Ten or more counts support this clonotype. This CDR3 is CATSRGDRGGYGYTF. In nucleotides, the CDR3 is TGTGCCACCAGCAGAGGGGACAGGGGGGGCTATGGCTACACCTTC. V and J are TRBV15 and TRBJ1-2, with 11 nucleotides matching TRBD1. From germline, CDR1 is LNHNV and CDR2 YYDKDF (reference sequence). Unmatched junction bases numbered 2, after V lost 1 base and J lost 4 bases. The CDR3 has 15 residues. The full variable domain, in which reference TRBV15 and TRBJ1-2 provide the parts outside the CDR3, is DAMVIQNPRYQVTQFGKPVTLSCSQTLNHNVMYWYQQKSSQAPKLLFHYYDKDFNNEADTPDNFQSRRPNTSFCFLDIRSPGLGDTAMYLCATSRGDRGGYGYTFGSGTRLTVV.

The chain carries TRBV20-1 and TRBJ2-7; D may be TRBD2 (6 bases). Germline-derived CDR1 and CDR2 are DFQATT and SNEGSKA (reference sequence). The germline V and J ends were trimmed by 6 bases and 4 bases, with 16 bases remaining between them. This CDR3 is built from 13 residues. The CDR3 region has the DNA TGCAGTGCGGGGGGACGGGCAGCATACGAGCAGTACTTC. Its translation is CSAGGRAAYEQYF.

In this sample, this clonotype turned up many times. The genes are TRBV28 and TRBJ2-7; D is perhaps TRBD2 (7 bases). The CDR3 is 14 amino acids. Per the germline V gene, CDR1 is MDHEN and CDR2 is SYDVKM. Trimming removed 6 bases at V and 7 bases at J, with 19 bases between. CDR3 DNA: TGTGCCAGCAGCACCTTGGGGGGGGCTGGGGAGCAGTACTTC. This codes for CASSTLGGAGEQYF.

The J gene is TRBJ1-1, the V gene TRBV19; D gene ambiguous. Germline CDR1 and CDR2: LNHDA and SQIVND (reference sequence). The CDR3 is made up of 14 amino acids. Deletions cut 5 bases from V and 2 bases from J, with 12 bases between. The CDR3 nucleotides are TGTGCCAGTAGTCCCTCCCCCCTCAACACTGAAGCTTTCTTT. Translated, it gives CASSPSPLNTEAFF.

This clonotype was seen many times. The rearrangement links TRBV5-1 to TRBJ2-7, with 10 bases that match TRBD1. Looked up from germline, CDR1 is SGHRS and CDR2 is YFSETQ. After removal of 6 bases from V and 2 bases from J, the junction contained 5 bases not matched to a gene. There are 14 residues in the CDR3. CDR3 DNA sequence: TGCGCCAGCAACCGGGACAGGGGAACCTACGAGCAGTACTTC. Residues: CASNRDRGTYEQYF.

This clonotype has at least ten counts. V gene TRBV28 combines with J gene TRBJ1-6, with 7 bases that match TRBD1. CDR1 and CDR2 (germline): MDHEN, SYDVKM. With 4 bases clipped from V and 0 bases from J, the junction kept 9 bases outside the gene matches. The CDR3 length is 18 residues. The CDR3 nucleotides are TGTGCCAGCAGTTCGGCGACAGGGCCCCTCTCCTATAATTCACCCCTCCACTTT. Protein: CASSSATGPLSYNSPLHF.

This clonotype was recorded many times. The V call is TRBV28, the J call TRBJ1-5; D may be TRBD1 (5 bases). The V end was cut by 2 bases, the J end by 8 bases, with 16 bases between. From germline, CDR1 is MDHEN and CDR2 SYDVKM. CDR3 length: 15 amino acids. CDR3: CASSLGAGNEKPQHF. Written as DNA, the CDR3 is TGTGCCAGCAGTTTAGGGGCAGGGAACGAAAAGCCCCAGCATTTT.

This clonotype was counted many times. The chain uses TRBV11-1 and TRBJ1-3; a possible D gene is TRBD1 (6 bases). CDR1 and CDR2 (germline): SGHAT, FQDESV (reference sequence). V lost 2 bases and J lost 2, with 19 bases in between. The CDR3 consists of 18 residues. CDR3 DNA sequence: TGTGCCAGCAGCTTATTCGGACCCGGGGCAGGGGCTGGAAACACCATATATTTT. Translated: CASSLFGPGAGAGNTIYF.

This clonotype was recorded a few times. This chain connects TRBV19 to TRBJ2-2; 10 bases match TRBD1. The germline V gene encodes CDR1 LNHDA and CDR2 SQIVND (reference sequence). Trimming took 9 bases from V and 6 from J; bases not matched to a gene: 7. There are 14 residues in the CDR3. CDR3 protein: CASLDRGRPGELFF. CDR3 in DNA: TGTGCCAGCCTAGACAGGGGGCGTCCCGGGGAGCTGTTTTTT.

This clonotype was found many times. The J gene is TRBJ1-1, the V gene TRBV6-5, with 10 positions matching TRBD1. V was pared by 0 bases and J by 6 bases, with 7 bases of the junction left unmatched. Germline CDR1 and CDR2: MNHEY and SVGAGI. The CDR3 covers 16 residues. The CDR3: CASSYSWGQGRSEAFF. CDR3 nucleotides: TGTGCCAGCAGTTACTCGTGGGGACAGGGGAGGTCTGAAGCTTTCTTT.

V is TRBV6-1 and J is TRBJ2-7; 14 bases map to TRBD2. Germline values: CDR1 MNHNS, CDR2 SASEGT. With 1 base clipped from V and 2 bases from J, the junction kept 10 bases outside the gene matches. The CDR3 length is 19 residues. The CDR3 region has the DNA TGTGCCAGCAGTGAAGAGGGGACTAGCGGGAGCCTCGGACCCTACGAGCAGTACTTC. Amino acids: CASSEEGTSGSLGPYEQYF.

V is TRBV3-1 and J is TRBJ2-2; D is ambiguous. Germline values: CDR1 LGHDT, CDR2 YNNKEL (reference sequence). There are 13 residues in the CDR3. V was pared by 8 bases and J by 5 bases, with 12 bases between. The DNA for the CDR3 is TGTGCCAGCGCCAAAAGTGATACCGGGGAGCTGTTTTTT. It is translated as CASAKSDTGELFF. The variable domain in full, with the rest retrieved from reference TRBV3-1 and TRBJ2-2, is DTAVSQTPKYLVTQMGNDKSIKCEQNLGHDTMYWYKQDSKKFLKIMFSYNNKELIINETVPNRFSPKSPDKAHLNLHINSLELGDSAVYFCASAKSDTGELFFGEGSRLTVL.

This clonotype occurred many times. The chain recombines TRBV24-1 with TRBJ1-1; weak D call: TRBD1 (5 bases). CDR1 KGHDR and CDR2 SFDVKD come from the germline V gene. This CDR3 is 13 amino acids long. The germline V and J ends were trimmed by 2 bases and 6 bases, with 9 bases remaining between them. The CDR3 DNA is TGTGCCACCAGTGATTCATCCAGGGCTGAAGCTTTCTTT. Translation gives CATSDSSRAEAFF.

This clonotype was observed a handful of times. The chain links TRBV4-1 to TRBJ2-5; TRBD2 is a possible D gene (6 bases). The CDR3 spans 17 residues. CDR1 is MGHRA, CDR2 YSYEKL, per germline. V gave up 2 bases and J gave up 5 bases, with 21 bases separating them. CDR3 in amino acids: CASSQQTSTRGIETQYF. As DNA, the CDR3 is TGCGCCAGCAGCCAACAAACATCGACTAGGGGAATTGAGACCCAGTACTTC.

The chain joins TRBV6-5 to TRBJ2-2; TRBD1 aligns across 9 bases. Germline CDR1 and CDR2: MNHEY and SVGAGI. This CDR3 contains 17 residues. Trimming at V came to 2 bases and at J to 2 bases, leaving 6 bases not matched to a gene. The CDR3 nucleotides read TGTGCCAGCAGTTACCTCCGGACAGGGGCTAACACCGGGGAGCTGTTTTTT. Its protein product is CASSYLRTGANTGELFF.

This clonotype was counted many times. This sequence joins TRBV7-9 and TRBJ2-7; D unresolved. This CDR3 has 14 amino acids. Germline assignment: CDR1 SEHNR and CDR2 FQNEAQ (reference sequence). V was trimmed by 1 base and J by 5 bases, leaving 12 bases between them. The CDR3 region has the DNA TGTGCCAGCAGCTTAGGATCCCAGAGGAACGAGCAGTACTTC. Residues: CASSLGSQRNEQYF.